This TCR beta chain was observed in a study of regulatory T cells in long-lasting Graves disease. V gave up 5 bases and J gave up 3 bases; unmatched junction bases: 12. The germline V gene has CDR1 SNHLY and CDR2 FYNNEI. The CDR3 length is 16 residues. Time point defined: persistent/refractory GD, antithyroid drugs over 5 years with positive TRAb. Making the TCR library involved RNA that had been extracted from PBMCs. With iRepertoire HTBI primers and Arm-PCR of CDR3 regions, TCR beta libraries were built. From the multiplex PCR reads, TCRdb called clonotypes with MiXCR, one entry per CDR3 protein. The profile shows a few hundred thousand distinct CDR3 sequences, roughly a quarter of them singletons. This clonotype appeared many times.

This specimen was peripheral blood mononuclear cells (PBMCs), taken when the disease was refractory, from a patient treated with antithyroid drugs. The receptor was derived from a female donor with Graves disease. The chain combines TRBV2 with TRBJ2-5, with 7 bases that match TRBD1. Here the CDR3 DNA reads TGTGCCAGCAGTATACTTGGTACAGGGGAGAAAGAGACCCAGTACTTC. Its translation is CASSILGTGEKETQYF.